The following is a T cell receptor (beta chain) sequence with its context. This sample was included in a study of blood T cell repertoires in COVID-19. Whole-study context: T cells, B-cell-depleted T cells, or PBMCs provided the cDNA or gDNA that served as material.

Methods used by the authors: For nucleated cells, counts were estimated from reference gene primer amplification. Data came from immunoSEQ multiplex PCR; TCRdb stores just in-frame clones and leaves some out. V, J and clone size are taken as reported in that table, and D and trimming were inferred from the DNA itself. The sample has 200,000 to 250,000 clones, under 90% seen once. The CDR3 sequence is 11 residues long. Trimming removed 7 bases from V and 9 bases from J, with 11 bases in between. Germline V gene data show CDR1 as MGHDK and CDR2 as SYGVNS. The V and J genes are TRBV25-1 and TRBJ2-3; D might be TRBD2 (5 bases). This TCR derives from a woman aged 60-70 years who had recovered from COVID-19. Sample: peripheral blood. CDR3 DNA: TGTGCCAGCACCAATGGGGAGACGCAGTATTTT. This encodes CASTNGETQYF.